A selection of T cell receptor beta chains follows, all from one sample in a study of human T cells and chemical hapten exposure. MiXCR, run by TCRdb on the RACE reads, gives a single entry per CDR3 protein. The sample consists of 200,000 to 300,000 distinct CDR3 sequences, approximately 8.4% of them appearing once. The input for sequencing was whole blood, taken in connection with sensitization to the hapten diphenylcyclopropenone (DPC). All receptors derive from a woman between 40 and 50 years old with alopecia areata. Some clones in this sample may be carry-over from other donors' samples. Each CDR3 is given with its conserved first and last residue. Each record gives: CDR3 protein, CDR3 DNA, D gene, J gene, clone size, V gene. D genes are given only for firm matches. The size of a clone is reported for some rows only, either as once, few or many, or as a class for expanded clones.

cdr3_aa: CASSPSGATNQPQHF
cdr3_nt: TGCGCCAGCAGCCCGTCAGGGGCCACCAATCAGCCCCAGCATTTT
d_call: -
j_call: TRBJ1-5
clone_size: -
v_call: TRBV4-1

cdr3_aa: CASSLLAGEESYNEQFF
cdr3_nt: TGTGCCAGCAGCTTATTAGCTGGTGAAGAGTCCTACAATGAGCAGTTCTTC
d_call: -
j_call: TRBJ2-1
clone_size: few
v_call: TRBV7-9

cdr3_aa: CAVRTGTEAFF
cdr3_nt: TGTGCCGTTAGGACAGGCACTGAAGCTTTCTTT
d_call: TRBD1
j_call: TRBJ1-1
clone_size: many
v_call: TRBV25-1

cdr3_aa: CASSLGQENIQYF
cdr3_nt: TGCGCCAGCAGCTTGGGACAAGAAAACATTCAGTACTTC
d_call: -
j_call: TRBJ2-4
clone_size: many
v_call: TRBV5-1

cdr3_aa: CASSFPGPTDTQYF
cdr3_nt: TGTGCCAGCAGCTTCCCGGGACCCACAGATACGCAGTATTTT
d_call: -
j_call: TRBJ2-3
clone_size: -
v_call: TRBV11-3

cdr3_aa: CASSRDRIYGYTF
cdr3_nt: TGTGCCAGCAGTCGGGACAGGATCTATGGCTACACCTTC
d_call: TRBD1
j_call: TRBJ1-2
clone_size: -
v_call: TRBV28

cdr3_aa: CASSPSGRVGQPQHF
cdr3_nt: TGTGCCAGCAGTCCCTCGGGACGAGTGGGTCAGCCCCAGCATTTT
d_call: -
j_call: TRBJ1-5
clone_size: -
v_call: TRBV12-3/TRBV12-4

cdr3_aa: CASSDPWRQETQYF
cdr3_nt: TGTGCCAGCAGTGACCCCTGGCGTCAAGAGACCCAGTACTTC
d_call: -
j_call: TRBJ2-5
clone_size: few
v_call: TRBV6-6

cdr3_aa: CASSRSYNSPLHF
cdr3_nt: TGTGCCAGCAGCCGGAGCTATAATTCACCCCTCCACTTT
d_call: -
j_call: TRBJ1-6
clone_size: -
v_call: TRBV5-6

cdr3_aa: CASSQDPRGGTDTQYF
cdr3_nt: TGCGCCAGCAGCCAAGACCCCCGCGGAGGTACAGATACGCAGTATTTT
d_call: -
j_call: TRBJ2-3
clone_size: many
v_call: TRBV4-3

cdr3_aa: CASSHKGAGLYTEAFF
cdr3_nt: TGTGCCAGCAGCCATAAAGGGGCAGGCTTATACACTGAAGCTTTCTTT
d_call: -
j_call: TRBJ1-1
clone_size: many
v_call: TRBV3-1

cdr3_aa: CASTRTGNGNQPQHF
cdr3_nt: TGTGCCAGCACCAGGACAGGGAACGGCAATCAGCCCCAGCATTTT
d_call: TRBD1
j_call: TRBJ1-5
clone_size: -
v_call: TRBV6-2/TRBV6-3

cdr3_aa: CASSPGLAGDLYNEQFF
cdr3_nt: TGTGCCAGCAGCCCAGGACTAGCGGGAGACCTCTACAATGAGCAGTTCTTC
d_call: TRBD2
j_call: TRBJ2-1
clone_size: few
v_call: TRBV11-2

cdr3_aa: CASSQVPGGLGETQYF
cdr3_nt: TGCGCCAGCAGCCAAGTTCCTGGCGGTCTTGGGGAGACCCAGTACTTC
d_call: -
j_call: TRBJ2-5
clone_size: few
v_call: TRBV4-3

cdr3_aa: CASTPPRTETGYTF
cdr3_nt: TGTGCCAGCACCCCTCCCCGGACAGAGACAGGCTACACCTTC
d_call: -
j_call: TRBJ1-2
clone_size: -
v_call: TRBV28

cdr3_aa: CSVEDRGGNTEAFF
cdr3_nt: TGCAGCGTTGAAGATCGGGGCGGGAACACTGAAGCTTTCTTT
d_call: -
j_call: TRBJ1-1
clone_size: -
v_call: TRBV29-1

cdr3_aa: CASSYSTRNRGETQYF
cdr3_nt: TGTGCCAGCAGTTACTCGACCAGGAACCGGGGGGAGACCCAGTACTTC
d_call: -
j_call: TRBJ2-5
clone_size: -
v_call: TRBV6-5

cdr3_aa: CASSEKDGFREQYF
cdr3_nt: TGTGCCAGCAGTGAAAAAGACGGTTTTCGGGAGCAGTACTTC
d_call: -
j_call: TRBJ2-7
clone_size: many
v_call: TRBV2

cdr3_aa: CASSANRDRVLLEQYF
cdr3_nt: TGTGCCAGCAGCGCGAACCGGGACAGGGTTCTTTTGGAGCAGTACTTC
d_call: TRBD1
j_call: TRBJ2-7
clone_size: -
v_call: TRBV5-6

cdr3_aa: CASSISGTYLSTDTQYF
cdr3_nt: TGTGCCAGCAGTATCTCCGGGACCTACCTTAGCACAGATACGCAGTATTTT
d_call: -
j_call: TRBJ2-3
clone_size: few
v_call: TRBV28

cdr3_aa: CASSYRTGPNQPQHF
cdr3_nt: TGCGCCAGCAGCTACCGGACAGGACCCAATCAGCCCCAGCATTTT
d_call: TRBD1
j_call: TRBJ1-5
clone_size: -
v_call: TRBV4-1

cdr3_aa: CASSPGLAGGAETQYF
cdr3_nt: TGTGCCAGCAGTCCTGGACTAGCGGGAGGCGCGGAGACCCAGTACTTC
d_call: TRBD2
j_call: TRBJ2-5
clone_size: -
v_call: TRBV27

cdr3_aa: CASSLAVVPSDTQYF
cdr3_nt: TGTGCCAGCAGCTTAGCGGTTGTTCCTAGCGATACGCAGTATTTT
d_call: -
j_call: TRBJ2-3
clone_size: few
v_call: TRBV7-8

cdr3_aa: CASSLQQFNTIYF
cdr3_nt: TGTGCCAGCAGTTTACAACAGTTCAACACCATATATTTT
d_call: -
j_call: TRBJ1-3
clone_size: -
v_call: TRBV12-3/TRBV12-4

cdr3_aa: CASSLAGDNSPLHF
cdr3_nt: TGTGCCAGCAGTTTAGCAGGGGATAATTCACCCCTCCACTTT
d_call: -
j_call: TRBJ1-6
clone_size: few
v_call: TRBV27

cdr3_aa: CASSTSLAWTNGQFF
cdr3_nt: TGTGCCAGCAGTACTTCACTCGCTTGGACGAACGGTCAGTTCTTC
d_call: -
j_call: TRBJ2-1
clone_size: many
v_call: TRBV12-3/TRBV12-4

cdr3_aa: CSVVGQGGYEQYF
cdr3_nt: TGCAGCGTCGTTGGACAGGGTGGGTACGAGCAGTACTTC
d_call: TRBD1
j_call: TRBJ2-7
clone_size: many
v_call: TRBV29-1

cdr3_aa: CASSAGGQGNEKLFF
cdr3_nt: TGTGCCAGCAGCGCCGGGGGGCAGGGTAATGAAAAACTGTTTTTT
d_call: -
j_call: TRBJ1-4
clone_size: -
v_call: TRBV9

cdr3_aa: CASSAGLRVNEQFF
cdr3_nt: TGTGCCAGCAGCGCCGGCCTGAGAGTCAATGAGCAGTTCTTC
d_call: -
j_call: TRBJ2-1
clone_size: -
v_call: TRBV7-9

cdr3_aa: CASSREGPETQYF
cdr3_nt: TGTGCCAGCAGTCGGGAGGGCCCGGAGACCCAGTACTTC
d_call: TRBD2
j_call: TRBJ2-5
clone_size: few
v_call: TRBV6-6

cdr3_aa: CASSSTPGTSGSEQYF
cdr3_nt: TGCGCCAGCAGCTCCACTCCCGGGACTAGCGGGTCCGAGCAGTACTTC
d_call: TRBD2
j_call: TRBJ2-7
clone_size: many
v_call: TRBV5-1

cdr3_aa: CASSDRAVSNQPQHF
cdr3_nt: TGTGCCAGCAGTGATCGGGCAGTGAGCAATCAGCCCCAGCATTTT
d_call: -
j_call: TRBJ1-5
clone_size: few
v_call: TRBV28

cdr3_aa: CASSPSSAGGPTGELFF
cdr3_nt: TGTGCCAGCAGCCCGTCGAGCGCGGGAGGGCCCACCGGGGAGCTGTTTTTT
d_call: TRBD2
j_call: TRBJ2-2
clone_size: few
v_call: TRBV7-3

cdr3_aa: CASSQGQTDTQYF
cdr3_nt: TGTGCCAGCAGCCAGGGACAAACAGATACGCAGTATTTT
d_call: -
j_call: TRBJ2-3
clone_size: few
v_call: TRBV7-2

cdr3_aa: CASSQDYRGYQPQHF
cdr3_nt: TGCGCCAGCAGCCAAGATTATCGGGGGTATCAGCCCCAGCATTTT
d_call: -
j_call: TRBJ1-5
clone_size: -
v_call: TRBV4-3

cdr3_aa: CASSPLGQGSSGANVLTF
cdr3_nt: TGTGCCAGCAGTCCGTTAGGACAGGGCTCCTCTGGGGCCAACGTCCTGACTTTC
d_call: TRBD1
j_call: TRBJ2-6
clone_size: few
v_call: TRBV27

cdr3_aa: CASSLYPSGRAGDTQYF
cdr3_nt: TGTGCCAGCAGCTTATACCCTAGCGGGAGGGCCGGAGATACGCAGTATTTT
d_call: TRBD2
j_call: TRBJ2-3
clone_size: -
v_call: TRBV11-1

cdr3_aa: CASSSTGGRTQYF
cdr3_nt: TGTGCCAGCAGCTCAACAGGGGGGCGTACGCAGTATTTT
d_call: TRBD1
j_call: TRBJ2-3
clone_size: many
v_call: TRBV6-5

cdr3_aa: CSAAGQGSNQPQHF
cdr3_nt: TGCAGTGCTGCCGGACAGGGTAGCAATCAGCCCCAGCATTTT
d_call: TRBD1
j_call: TRBJ1-5
clone_size: -
v_call: TRBV20-1

cdr3_aa: CASSLDNNEQFF
cdr3_nt: TGTGCCAGCAGCTTAGATAACAATGAGCAGTTCTTC
d_call: -
j_call: TRBJ2-1
clone_size: many
v_call: TRBV7-2

cdr3_aa: CASSSPWGTQYF
cdr3_nt: TGTGCCAGCAGCTCGCCGTGGGGTACGCAGTATTTT
d_call: -
j_call: TRBJ2-3
clone_size: -
v_call: TRBV7-2

cdr3_aa: CASSYSQQGTEAFF
cdr3_nt: TGTGCCAGCAGTTACTCCCAACAGGGCACTGAAGCTTTCTTT
d_call: -
j_call: TRBJ1-1
clone_size: -
v_call: TRBV6-6

cdr3_aa: CASSAPLAGSHEQYF
cdr3_nt: TGTGCCAGCAGTGCCCCCCTGGCAGGGTCCCACGAGCAGTACTTC
d_call: -
j_call: TRBJ2-7
clone_size: -
v_call: TRBV28

cdr3_aa: CASSPTESSSYEQYF
cdr3_nt: TGTGCCAGCAGCCCGACGGAAAGTAGCTCCTACGAGCAGTACTTC
d_call: -
j_call: TRBJ2-7
clone_size: -
v_call: TRBV4-2

cdr3_aa: CSVEGTSRSADTQYF
cdr3_nt: TGCAGCGTTGAAGGGACTAGCAGGTCGGCAGATACGCAGTATTTT
d_call: TRBD2
j_call: TRBJ2-3
clone_size: -
v_call: TRBV29-1

cdr3_aa: CASSRQGRYEQYF
cdr3_nt: TGTGCCAGCAGTAGACAGGGTCGGTACGAGCAGTACTTC
d_call: TRBD1
j_call: TRBJ2-7
clone_size: -
v_call: TRBV25-1

cdr3_aa: CASSQDLADRGPLKETQYF
cdr3_nt: TGCGCCAGCAGCCAAGATCTGGCGGACAGGGGGCCACTGAAAGAGACCCAGTACTTC
d_call: TRBD1
j_call: TRBJ2-5
clone_size: many
v_call: TRBV4-3

cdr3_aa: CASSPGGASGPQHF
cdr3_nt: TGTGCCAGCAGTCCGGGGGGGGCCTCGGGGCCCCAGCATTTT
d_call: -
j_call: TRBJ1-5
clone_size: few
v_call: TRBV12-3/TRBV12-4

cdr3_aa: CSARTGVTYEQYF
cdr3_nt: TGCAGTGCTAGGACAGGGGTCACCTACGAGCAGTACTTC
d_call: TRBD1
j_call: TRBJ2-7
clone_size: few
v_call: TRBV20-1

cdr3_aa: CASSLAGKSEAFF
cdr3_nt: TGTGCCAGCAGCTTGGCCGGGAAAAGTGAAGCTTTCTTT
d_call: -
j_call: TRBJ1-1
clone_size: many
v_call: TRBV5-6

cdr3_aa: CASSEWETQYF
cdr3_nt: TGTGCCAGCAGTGAATGGGAAACGCAGTATTTT
d_call: -
j_call: TRBJ2-3
clone_size: few
v_call: TRBV6-1

cdr3_aa: CSVSGVTEAFF
cdr3_nt: TGCAGCGTATCAGGGGTCACTGAAGCTTTCTTT
d_call: -
j_call: TRBJ1-1
clone_size: -
v_call: TRBV29-1

cdr3_aa: CASSYSLLAAGSEQFF
cdr3_nt: TGTGCCAGCAGTTACTCGTTGCTAGCGGCAGGATCTGAGCAGTTCTTC
d_call: TRBD2
j_call: TRBJ2-1
clone_size: few
v_call: TRBV6-5

cdr3_aa: CASSSGLETQYF
cdr3_nt: TGTGCCAGCAGCTCAGGTCTCGAGACCCAGTACTTC
d_call: -
j_call: TRBJ2-5
clone_size: few
v_call: TRBV7-9

cdr3_aa: CASSLDWSGVGYTF
cdr3_nt: TGTGCCAGCAGCTTAGATTGGTCAGGGGTCGGCTACACCTTC
d_call: -
j_call: TRBJ1-2
clone_size: -
v_call: TRBV11-2